What follows are 12 T cell receptor beta chains derived from one specimen sequenced in a study of T cell responses to AZD1222 COVID-19 vaccine. Profiled with immunoSEQ multiplex PCR; TCRdb holds only in-frame clones, not every one. This table has roughly 80,000 clones, 87% appearing once. The source material was peripheral blood, sampled 28 days after the second AZD1222 dose. The receptors were gathered from an adult who received the AZD1222 COVID-19 vaccine.

This chain joins TRBV18 and TRBJ2-1; 8 positions agree with TRBD1. The ends lost 3 bases at V and 2 bases at J; junction bases unmatched: 3. The CDR3 is 15 residues long. The germline gives CDR1 KGHSH, CDR2 LQKENI. The CDR3 coding sequence is TGTGCCAGCTCACCCGGACAGGGAGCCTACAATGAGCAGTTCTTC. This codes for CASSPGQGAYNEQFF.

This chain links TRBV11-3 with TRBJ2-7; TRBD1 agrees at 7 bases. The CDR3 extends over 13 amino acids. From germline, CDR1 is SGHNT and CDR2 YENEEA. The junction had 1 base not matched to a gene; V was cut back by 2 bases and J by 3 bases. The CDR3 bases are TGTGCCAGCAGCTTACGACAGGGCTACGAGCAGTACTTC. Protein: CASSLRQGYEQYF. Complete variable domain (other parts from reference TRBV11-3 and TRBJ2-7): EAGVVQSPRYKIIEKKQPVAFWCNPISGHNTLYWYLQNLGQGPELLIRYENEEAVDDSQLPKDRFSAERLKGVDSTLKIQPAELGDSAVYLCASSLRQGYEQYFGPGTRLTVT.

V usage is TRBV29-1 and J usage is TRBJ1-4; TRBD1 is a possible D gene (5 bases). Germline CDR1 and CDR2: SQVTM and ANQGSEA. The ends were cut back, 6 bases at V and 8 bases at J, with 10 bases in the middle. CDR3 length equals 11 residues. CDR3 in DNA: TGCAGCGTCGGGACCCGCGAAAAACTGTTTTTT. Translated: CSVGTREKLFF.

The chain employs TRBV5-6 and TRBJ2-1; D may be TRBD2 (7 bases). V lost 5 bases and J lost 8, with 23 bases in between. The germline CDR1 and CDR2 sequences are SGHDT and YYEEEE. The CDR3 runs to 16 residues. The CDR3 loop is CASRVRGPTREDEQFF. For the CDR3, the DNA is TGTGCCAGCAGGGTCAGGGGTCCCACCCGGGAGGATGAGCAGTTCTTC.

The rearrangement uses TRBV5-4 and TRBJ1-4, with D possibly matching TRBD1 (6 bases). This CDR3 has 15 amino acids. Trimming cost V 0 bases and J 7 bases, with 13 bases left between them. CDR1 and CDR2 from the germline V gene are SGHNT and YYREEE (reference sequence). Here the CDR3 DNA reads TGTGCCAGCAGCTTGGCCGGGGGGCGGGTTGAAAAACTGTTTTTT. Its translation: CASSLAGGRVEKLFF.

The CDR3 DNA reads as TGTGCCAGCAGTTTAAAGGGGGCGCAAGGCTATGGCTACACCTTC. This translates into CASSLKGAQGYGYTF. This chain connects TRBV28 to TRBJ1-2; 7 bases line up with TRBD1. CDR1 MDHEN and CDR2 SYDVKM come from the germline V gene. The CDR3 loop spans 15 amino acids. Unmatched junction bases numbered 7, after V lost 2 bases and J lost 4 bases.

The chain links TRBV5-1 to TRBJ1-2; tentatively, D is TRBD1 (6 bases). Germline-derived CDR1 and CDR2 are SGHRS and YFSETQ. The CDR3 covers 14 residues. Trimming took 2 bases from V and 3 from J, leaving 11 bases between them. CDR3 protein: CASSFSGEDYGYTF. Written as DNA, the CDR3 is TGCGCCAGCAGCTTCTCAGGGGAGGACTATGGCTACACCTTC.

The genes are TRBV21-1 and TRBJ1-1. TRBV21-1 is designated a pseudogene. The length of the CDR3 is 17 residues. In DNA form, the CDR3 reads TGTGCCAGCAGCAAAGAAGGAGAGGCTCCCCCCGGCCCTGAAGCTTTCTTT. This translates into CASSKEGEAPPGPEAFF.

V and J are TRBV7-9 and TRBJ1-1; D may be TRBD1 (5 bases). The CDR3 extends over 14 amino acids. Germline V lookup: CDR1 SEHNR, CDR2 FQNEAQ (reference sequence). V was trimmed by 4 bases and J by 3 bases, leaving 12 bases between them. In nucleotides, the CDR3 is TGTGCCAGCAGCTCGGGGGACGGGGACACTGAAGCTTTCTTT. The encoded protein is CASSSGDGDTEAFF.

This CDR3 is CASSPSGRRKTQYF. DNA of the CDR3: TGTGCCAGCAGCCCATCGGGACGCCGAAAGACCCAGTACTTC. The chain uses TRBV7-9 and TRBJ2-5, with D perhaps given as TRBD1 or TRBD2 (5 bases each). V was shortened by 5 bases and J by 6 bases, with 16 bases between the two germline ends. This CDR3 comprises 14 residues. CDR1 SEHNR and CDR2 FQNEAQ come from the germline V gene (reference sequence).

The chain is built from TRBV11-1 and TRBJ2-5, with D maybe TRBD1 (5 bases). Germline lookup yields CDR1 SGHAT and CDR2 FQDESV (reference sequence). Trimming removed 6 bases at V and 7 bases at J, with 21 bases between. This CDR3 region has 15 residues. The CDR3 protein is CASRLDIGLLGTQYF. Here the CDR3 DNA reads TGTGCCAGCAGGTTGGACATCGGCTTGTTGGGGACCCAGTACTTC.

The chain links TRBV2 to TRBJ2-7, with D possibly TRBD2 on 5 matching bases. CDR3 length equals 15 residues. The germline V and J ends were trimmed by 1 base and 1 base, with 11 bases remaining between them. CDR1 is SNHLY and CDR2 is FYNNEI in the germline V gene. CDR3 DNA: TGTGCCAGCAGTGAAGAGAGGGAACGATCCTACGAGCAGTACTTC. Translating gives CASSEERERSYEQYF.